The T cell receptor beta chain under discussion was sequenced for a study of blood T cell repertoires in COVID-19. Study summary: Spain, Italy and the United States supplied samples that represented acute and convalescent COVID-19.

Ten or more counts support this clone. Some clones are missing from TCRdb's copy, which holds only in-frame ones; the method was immunoSEQ multiplex PCR. Among under 150,000 clones listed, around 77% were seen once. This TCR was recovered from a human donor in a cohort sampled during active COVID-19. The sample taken for sequencing was peripheral blood.

In DNA, the CDR3 is TGCGCCAGCAGCTTGGCGGCAGGTGGATCCTACGAGCAGTACTTC. Translation: CASSLAAGGSYEQYF. The chain is built from TRBV5-1 and TRBJ2-7; unclear D gene. Per the germline V gene, CDR1 is SGHRS and CDR2 is YFSETQ. This CDR3 is built from 15 residues. Between the trimmed V and J ends, which lost 0 bases and 1 base, there was a span of 11 bases.